This TCR beta chain was found in a study of regulatory T cells in long-lasting Graves disease. Findings and limits, study-wide: The sample size was small, and this may have reduced accuracy. TCR diversity in persistent Graves' patients was below that of newly diagnosed ones. Exclusively peripheral blood, rather than thyroid tissue, was studied.

Worth noting for this clonotype: Its antigen remains unidentified.

For TCR beta, libraries came from iRepertoire HTBI primers and Arm-PCR of CDR3 regions. TCRdb called the multiplex PCR reads again in MiXCR, with one record for every CDR3 protein. The table includes about 300,000 distinct CDR3 sequences, 20% to 25% detected once. Sample time point: persistent/refractory GD, antithyroid drugs over 5 years with positive TRAb. PBMCs were the source of the RNA used for TCR sequencing. Each patient gave around 10 milliliters of EDTA-anticoagulated peripheral blood. This TCR derives from a female donor with Graves disease. The material sequenced was peripheral blood mononuclear cells (PBMCs), taken when the disease was refractory, from a patient treated with antithyroid drugs.

Here the CDR3 reads CASSPPPPPELETQYF. The CDR3 coding sequence is TGTGCCAGCAGCCCGCCCCCCCCCCCGGAGTTGGAGACCCAGTACTTC. V usage is TRBV7-3 and J usage is TRBJ2-5; D gene ambiguous. V was clipped by 5 bases and J by 5 bases, with 21 bases between them. Germline V gene lookup returns CDR1 SGHTA and CDR2 FQGTGA. The CDR3 has 16 residues.